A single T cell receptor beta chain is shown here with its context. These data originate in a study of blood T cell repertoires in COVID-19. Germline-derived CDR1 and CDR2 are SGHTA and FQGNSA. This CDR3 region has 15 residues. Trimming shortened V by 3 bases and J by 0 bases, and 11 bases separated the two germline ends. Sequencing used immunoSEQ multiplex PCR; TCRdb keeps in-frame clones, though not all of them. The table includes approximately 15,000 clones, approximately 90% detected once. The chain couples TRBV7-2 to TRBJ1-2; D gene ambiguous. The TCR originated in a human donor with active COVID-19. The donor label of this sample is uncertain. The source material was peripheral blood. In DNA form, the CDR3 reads TGTGCCAGCAGCTTTACAGCTACTTCTAACTATGGCTACACCTTC. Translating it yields CASSFTATSNYGYTF.